Below, one T cell receptor beta chain is given with its context. Its antigen remains unknown. This sample was taken from a study of T cells in Graves' hyperthyroidism and ophthalmopathy. Study-level findings and limits: Researchers found most expanded thyroid clonotypes above 0.001 in blood as well.

TCR beta CDR3 regions were amplified from RNA transcripts. HTBI primers were the set used in a first-round RT-PCR of the TCR CDR3. MiXCR, run by TCRdb on the multiplex PCR reads, gives a single entry per CDR3 protein. This table has about 770,000 distinct CDR3 sequences, about 19% appearing once. This CDR3 comprises 13 residues. Germline V lookup: CDR1 ENHRY, CDR2 SYGVKD. The sequenced sample consisted of blood. The TCR sequence derives from a woman aged 50 to 60 with Graves' hyperthyroidism that later progressed to Graves' ophthalmopathy. V usage is TRBV10-3 and J usage is TRBJ2-2; D is uncertain. The CDR3 region is CAIGGELTGELFF. CDR3 coding DNA: TGTGCAATTGGTGGAGAATTAACCGGGGAGCTGTTTTTT.